This T cell receptor (beta chain) was retrieved from a study of blood T cell repertoires in COVID-19. This table comes from immunoSEQ multiplex PCR, and its TCRdb copy is limited to in-frame clones, with some not included. The sample has about 120,000 clones, over 70% seen once. The sequence derives from a woman aged 70-85 years with acute or convalescent COVID-19. The sequenced sample was peripheral blood.

The CDR3 DNA is TGTGCCAGCAGCTCCGGTAGCGGGGGGATCACAGATACGCAGTATTTT. It specifies CASSSGSGGITDTQYF. The chain recombines TRBV7-9 with TRBJ2-3; TRBD2 agrees at 10 bases. J lost 2 bases, V lost 4 bases, and 6 bases had no gene match. The CDR3 has 16 amino acids. Germline V lookup: CDR1 SEHNR, CDR2 FQNEAQ (reference sequence). The whole variable domain, remainder taken from reference TRBV7-9 and TRBJ2-3, is DTGVSQNPRHKITKRGQNVTFRCDPISEHNRLYWYRQTLGQGPEFLTYFQNEAQLEKSRLLSDRFSAERPKGSFSTLEIQRTEQGDSAMYLCASSSGSGGITDTQYFGPGTRLTVL.